What follows are 17 T cell receptor beta chains derived from one specimen sequenced in a study of T cell repertoires in cytomegalovirus infection. TCRdb processed the reads anew with MiXCR; each CDR3 protein has one entry. The sample consists of under 150,000 distinct CDR3 sequences, roughly 9% of them appearing once. The sample taken for sequencing was PBMCs. These receptor sequences come from a human donor in good health (CMV status not recorded). Some clones in this sample may be carry-over from other donors' samples.

The chain combines TRBV20-1 with TRBJ2-1; D not certain. The germline V gene encodes CDR1 DFQATT and CDR2 SNEGSKA (reference sequence). This CDR3 is built from 16 residues. Trimming shortened V by 0 bases and J by 3 bases, and 15 bases separated the two germline ends. CDR3 loop: CSARDGLARSYNEQFF. The DNA of the CDR3 is TGCAGTGCTAGAGATGGTTTGGCTAGGAGCTACAATGAGCAGTTCTTC.

This clonotype has at least ten counts. This sequence joins TRBV7-8 and TRBJ1-4; D possibly corresponds to TRBD1 (5 bases). V was shortened by 6 bases and J by 7 bases, with 15 bases between the two germline ends. Germline assignment: CDR1 SGHVS and CDR2 FQNEAQ. This CDR3 region has 14 residues. CDR3 sequence reads: CASRDQGGSEKLFF. In DNA form, the CDR3 reads TGTGCCAGCAGAGATCAGGGAGGAAGTGAAAAACTGTTTTTT.

This clonotype was seen ten or more times. The chain carries TRBV5-4 and TRBJ2-3; 10 bases are a match to TRBD1. The CDR3 is 16 residues long. The V and J ends lost 5 bases and 5 bases, in that order; junction bases with no gene match: 11. Per the germline V gene, CDR1 is SGHNT and CDR2 is YYREEE (reference sequence). CDR3 sequence reads: CASSKPGQGTGDTQYF. The CDR3 DNA sequence: TGTGCCAGCAGTAAACCGGGACAGGGGACGGGAGATACGCAGTATTTT.

This clonotype came up many times. This chain uses TRBV20-1 with TRBJ2-7; maybe TRBD2 (7 bases). The CDR3 totals 11 residues. Germline V gene data show CDR1 as DFQATT and CDR2 as SNEGSKA (reference sequence). Trimming pared 6 bases from V and 5 bases from J, leaving 11 bases between. CDR3 in DNA: TGCAGTGCGCGGGGGCACCACGAGCAGTACTTC. This gives the protein CSARGHHEQYF.

The V gene is TRBV29-1, the J gene TRBJ2-7, with a weak D call TRBD1 (6 bases). CDR1 is SQVTM, CDR2 ANQGSEA, per germline. The V and J ends lost 5 bases and 0 bases respectively, with 11 bases between them. CDR3 length: 13 amino acids. The CDR3 DNA reads as TGCAGCGTTCTTTCGGACAGCTCCTACGAGCAGTACTTC. Residues: CSVLSDSSYEQYF.

This clonotype came up many times. V is TRBV6-2 or TRBV6-3 and J is TRBJ2-3, with 13 bases identical to TRBD2. Trimming took 4 bases from V and 8 from J; bases not matched to a gene: 9. Germline assignment: CDR1 MNHEY and CDR2 SVGEGT. This CDR3 is built from 16 residues. The CDR3 DNA reads as TGTGCCAGCAGTTTCAGGACTAGCGGGGGTCCCGGTACGCAGTATTTT. It specifies CASSFRTSGGPGTQYF.

Ten or more counts support this clonotype. The CDR3 region is CASSSGTGLEKLFF. In DNA, the CDR3 is TGTGCCAGCAGCTCAGGGACAGGGCTAGAAAAACTGTTTTTT. V usage is TRBV11-2 and J usage is TRBJ1-4; 9 nucleotides match TRBD1. Germline V lookup: CDR1 SGHAT, CDR2 FQNNGV. V lost 4 bases and J lost 8; bases outside the gene matches: 5. CDR3 size: 14 residues. The variable domain in full, completed from reference TRBV11-2 and TRBJ1-4, reads EAGVAQSPRYKIIEKRQSVAFWCNPISGHATLYWYQQILGQGPKLLIQFQNNGVVDDSQLPKDRFSAERLKGVDSTLKIQPAKLEDSAVYLCASSSGTGLEKLFFGSGTQLSVL.

This clonotype has ten or more counts. The DNA for the CDR3 is TGCGCCAGCAGCCAAGTTATATTTGGTGAAAAACTGTTTTTT. Amino acid sequence: CASSQVIFGEKLFF. V and J are TRBV4-1 and TRBJ1-4, with unresolved D. CDR3 length: 14 amino acids. Germline CDR1 and CDR2: MGHRA and YSYEKL. V was shortened by 1 base and J by 7 bases, with 10 bases between the two germline ends.

This clonotype was observed a handful of times. The rearrangement joins TRBV5-4 to TRBJ1-1, with unresolved D. The germline gives CDR1 SGHNT, CDR2 YYREEE (reference sequence). Trimming took off 0 bases at V and 1 base at J, with 10 bases between the two ends. The CDR3 is 15 amino acids. The CDR3 sequence is CASSLDGDGNTEAFF. The CDR3 DNA follows: TGTGCCAGCAGCTTGGACGGGGATGGGAACACTGAAGCTTTCTTT.

This clonotype was picked up a small number of times. This chain links TRBV2 with TRBJ2-7; D is uncertain. This CDR3 is 12 amino acids long. Germline-derived CDR1 and CDR2 are SNHLY and FYNNEI. The ends were cut back, 5 bases at V and 5 bases at J, with 10 bases in the middle. DNA of the CDR3: TGTGCCAGCAGTACCCAAGGAAACGAGCAGTACTTC. This encodes CASSTQGNEQYF.

There are many counts of this clonotype. J is TRBJ2-3 and V is TRBV15, with D possibly being TRBD2 (5 bases). The CDR3 runs 14 residues. Germline CDR1 is LNHNV and CDR2 is YYDKDF (reference sequence). V gave up 3 bases and J gave up 2 bases, with 9 bases separating them. The CDR3 protein is CATSSGLDTDTQYF. Here the CDR3 DNA reads TGTGCCACCAGCAGTGGACTGGACACAGATACGCAGTATTTT.

This chain joins TRBV14 and TRBJ2-3; the match to TRBD1 covers 9 bases. The CDR3 spans 17 residues. J lost 1 base, V lost 0 bases, and 5 bases had no gene match. Germline lookup yields CDR1 SGHDN and CDR2 FVKESK. CDR3 sequence: CASSQDPRDRGTDTQYF. CDR3 nucleotide sequence: TGTGCCAGCAGCCAAGATCCCCGGGACAGGGGCACAGATACGCAGTATTTT.

Ten or more counts support this clonotype. The genes are TRBV28 and TRBJ1-5; no definite D call. V lost 3 bases to trimming and J lost 5 bases, with 5 bases between them. Germline CDR1 MDHEN, CDR2 SYDVKM. This CDR3 region has 12 residues. CDR3: CASSLLDQPQHF. The CDR3 coding sequence is TGTGCCAGCAGTTTGTTGGATCAGCCCCAGCATTTT.

This clonotype has just a few counts. J is TRBJ2-3 and V is TRBV6-1; D ambiguous. Between the trimmed V and J ends, which lost 7 bases and 0 bases, there was a span of 8 bases. The germline gives CDR1 MNHNS, CDR2 SASEGT. The CDR3 spans 13 residues. Here the CDR3 DNA reads TGTGCCAGCACCATTGATAGCACAGATACGCAGTATTTT. Translated, it gives CASTIDSTDTQYF.

V usage is TRBV28 and J usage is TRBJ1-5; TRBD1 matches 7 bases. With V trimmed by 6 bases and J by 5 bases, 10 bases remained unmatched. Per the germline V gene, CDR1 is MDHEN and CDR2 is SYDVKM. The CDR3 is made up of 15 amino acids. DNA for the CDR3: TGTGCCAGCAGCTGGATCGACAGGGTTGATCAGCCCCAGCATTTT. Translated, it gives CASSWIDRVDQPQHF.

This clonotype was counted ten times or more. V usage is TRBV11-2 and J usage is TRBJ2-1, with unresolved D. Looked up from germline, CDR1 is SGHAT and CDR2 is FQNNGV. This CDR3 spans 12 amino acids. V lost 1 base and J lost 7, with 5 bases in between. The CDR3 loop is CASSLGWNEQFF. CDR3 DNA sequence: TGTGCCAGCAGCTTAGGATGGAATGAGCAGTTCTTC. The entire variable domain, with the rest obtained from reference TRBV11-2 and TRBJ2-1, is as follows: EAGVAQSPRYKIIEKRQSVAFWCNPISGHATLYWYQQILGQGPKLLIQFQNNGVVDDSQLPKDRFSAERLKGVDSTLKIQPAKLEDSAVYLCASSLGWNEQFFGPGTRLTVL.

This clonotype has a count of ten or more. The rearrangement joins TRBV7-9 to TRBJ2-7; D is perhaps TRBD1 or TRBD2 (6 bases each). Trimming shortened V by 3 bases and J by 7 bases, and 19 bases separated the two germline ends. CDR1 is SEHNR and CDR2 is FQNEAQ in the germline V gene (reference sequence). The CDR3 is made up of 15 amino acids. The CDR3 nucleotides are TGTGCCAGCAGCTTTGGGGGGACAAAGGCCGGGGAGCAGTACTTC. This codes for CASSFGGTKAGEQYF.